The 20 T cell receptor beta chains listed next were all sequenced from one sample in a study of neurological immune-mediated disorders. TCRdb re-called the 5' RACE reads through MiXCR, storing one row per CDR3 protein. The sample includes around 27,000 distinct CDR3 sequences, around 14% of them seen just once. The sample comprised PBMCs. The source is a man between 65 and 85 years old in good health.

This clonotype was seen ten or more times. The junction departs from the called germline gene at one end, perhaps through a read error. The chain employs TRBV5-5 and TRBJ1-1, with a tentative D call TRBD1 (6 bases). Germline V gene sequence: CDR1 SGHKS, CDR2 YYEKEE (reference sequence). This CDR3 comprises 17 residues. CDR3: CVSSLSNLQGVGAEAFF. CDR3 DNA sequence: TGTGTCAGCAGCTTGTCCAATTTACAGGGAGTCGGCGCTGAAGCTTTCTTT.

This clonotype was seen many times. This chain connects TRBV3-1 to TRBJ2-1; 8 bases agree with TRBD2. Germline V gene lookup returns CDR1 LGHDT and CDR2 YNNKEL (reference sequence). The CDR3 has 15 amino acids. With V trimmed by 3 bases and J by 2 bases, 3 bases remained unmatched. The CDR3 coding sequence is TGTGCCAGCAGCCAGCAGGGACTAGCCTACAATGAGCAGTTCTTC. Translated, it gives CASSQQGLAYNEQFF.

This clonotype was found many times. CDR3: CASSELDSYGYTF. CDR3 bases: TGTGCCAGCAGTGAACTAGACAGCTATGGCTACACCTTC. The gene calls are TRBV6-1 and TRBJ1-2, with D possibly TRBD1 on 5 matching bases. Germline V gives CDR1 MNHNS, CDR2 SASEGT. The CDR3 totals 13 residues. V lost 2 bases and J 4 bases, leaving 8 bases between the germline ends.

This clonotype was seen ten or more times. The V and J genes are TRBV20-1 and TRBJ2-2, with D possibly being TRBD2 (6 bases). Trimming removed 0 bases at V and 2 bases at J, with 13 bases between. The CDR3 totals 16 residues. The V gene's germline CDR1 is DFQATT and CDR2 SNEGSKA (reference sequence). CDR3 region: CSARDRLDFNTGELFF. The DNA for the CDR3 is TGCAGTGCTAGAGACAGACTAGATTTCAACACCGGGGAGCTGTTTTTT.

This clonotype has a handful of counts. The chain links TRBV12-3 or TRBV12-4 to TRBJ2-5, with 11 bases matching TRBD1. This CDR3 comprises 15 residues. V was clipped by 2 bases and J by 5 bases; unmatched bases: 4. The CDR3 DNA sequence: TGTGCCAGCAGTTTACGGGACAGGGGGTTGGAGACCCAGTACTTC. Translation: CASSLRDRGLETQYF.

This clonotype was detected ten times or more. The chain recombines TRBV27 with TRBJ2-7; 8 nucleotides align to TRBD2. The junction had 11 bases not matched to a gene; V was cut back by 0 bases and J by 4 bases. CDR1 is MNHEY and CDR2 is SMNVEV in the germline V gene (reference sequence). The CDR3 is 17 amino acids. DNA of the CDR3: TGTGCCAGCAGTTTATCGTTGACGGGGGGGTACGAGTACGAGCAGTACTTC. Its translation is CASSLSLTGGYEYEQYF.

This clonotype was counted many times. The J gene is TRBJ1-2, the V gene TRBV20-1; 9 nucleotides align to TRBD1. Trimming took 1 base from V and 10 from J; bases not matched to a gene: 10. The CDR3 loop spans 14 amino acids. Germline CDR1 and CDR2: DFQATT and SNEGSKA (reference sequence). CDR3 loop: CSARALTGQGPYTF. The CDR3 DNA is TGCAGTGCTAGAGCATTAACGGGACAGGGACCCTACACCTTC.

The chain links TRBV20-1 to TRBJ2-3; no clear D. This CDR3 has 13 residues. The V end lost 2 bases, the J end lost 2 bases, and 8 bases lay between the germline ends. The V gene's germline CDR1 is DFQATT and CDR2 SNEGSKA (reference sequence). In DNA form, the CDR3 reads TGCAGTGCTAGACGGCCTACCACAGATACGCAGTATTTT. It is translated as CSARRPTTDTQYF.

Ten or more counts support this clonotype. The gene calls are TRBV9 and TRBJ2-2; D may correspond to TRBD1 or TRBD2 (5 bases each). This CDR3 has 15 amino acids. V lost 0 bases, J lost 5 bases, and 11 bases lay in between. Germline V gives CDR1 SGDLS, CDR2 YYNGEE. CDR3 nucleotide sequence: TGTGCCAGCAGCGTAGGAGGGGCGAGGACCGGGGAGCTGTTTTTT. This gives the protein CASSVGGARTGELFF.

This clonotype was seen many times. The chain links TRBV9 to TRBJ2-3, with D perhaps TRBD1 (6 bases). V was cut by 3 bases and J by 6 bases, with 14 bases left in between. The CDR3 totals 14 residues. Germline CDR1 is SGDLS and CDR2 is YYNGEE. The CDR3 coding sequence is TGTGCCAGCAGCGACAGACAGGTACGGGATACGCAGTATTTT. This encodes CASSDRQVRDTQYF.

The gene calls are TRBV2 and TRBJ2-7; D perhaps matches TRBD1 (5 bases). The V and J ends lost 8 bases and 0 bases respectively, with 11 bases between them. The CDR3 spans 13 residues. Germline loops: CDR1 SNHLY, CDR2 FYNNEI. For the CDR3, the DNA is TGTGCCAGCGCGGAACAGGCCTCCTACGAGCAGTACTTC. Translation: CASAEQASYEQYF.

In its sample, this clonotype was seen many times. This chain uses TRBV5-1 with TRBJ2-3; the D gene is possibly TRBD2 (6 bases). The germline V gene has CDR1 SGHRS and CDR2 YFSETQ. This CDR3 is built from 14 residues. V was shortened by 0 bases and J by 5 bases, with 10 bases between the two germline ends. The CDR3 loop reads CASSLGTKQDTQYF. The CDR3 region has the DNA TGCGCCAGCAGCTTGGGGACTAAACAAGATACGCAGTATTTT.

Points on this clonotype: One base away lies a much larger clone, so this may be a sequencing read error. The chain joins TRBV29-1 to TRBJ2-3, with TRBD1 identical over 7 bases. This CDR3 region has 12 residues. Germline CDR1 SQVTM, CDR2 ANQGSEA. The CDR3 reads CSGEGAEDTPYF. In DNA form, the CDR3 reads TGCAGCGGCGAGGGGGCGGAAGATACGCCGTATTTT.

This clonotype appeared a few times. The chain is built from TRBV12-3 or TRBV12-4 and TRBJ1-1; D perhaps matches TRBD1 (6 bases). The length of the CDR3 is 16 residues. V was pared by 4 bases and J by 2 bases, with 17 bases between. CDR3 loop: CASSSLQGSQNTEAFF. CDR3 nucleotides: TGTGCCAGCAGTTCACTACAGGGATCCCAAAACACTGAAGCTTTCTTT.

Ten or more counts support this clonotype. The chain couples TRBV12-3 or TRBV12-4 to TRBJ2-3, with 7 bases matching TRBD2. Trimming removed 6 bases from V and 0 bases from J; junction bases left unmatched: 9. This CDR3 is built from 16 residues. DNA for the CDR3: TGTGCCAGCAGCCCGGTGGCGGGAGCTAGCACAGATACGCAGTATTTT. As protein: CASSPVAGASTDTQYF.

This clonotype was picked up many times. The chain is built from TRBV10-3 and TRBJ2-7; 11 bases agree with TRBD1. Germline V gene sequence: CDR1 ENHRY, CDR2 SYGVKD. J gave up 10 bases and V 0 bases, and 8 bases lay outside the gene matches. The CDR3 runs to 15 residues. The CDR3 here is CAISESGQGARVQYF. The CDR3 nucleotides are TGTGCCATCAGTGAGTCCGGACAGGGGGCGCGGGTACAGTACTTC.

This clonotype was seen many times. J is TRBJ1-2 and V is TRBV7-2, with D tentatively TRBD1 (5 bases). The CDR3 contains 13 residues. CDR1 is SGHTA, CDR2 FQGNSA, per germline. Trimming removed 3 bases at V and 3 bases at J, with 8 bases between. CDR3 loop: CASSFSRDYGYTF. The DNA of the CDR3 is TGTGCCAGCAGCTTCTCCAGGGACTATGGCTACACCTTC.

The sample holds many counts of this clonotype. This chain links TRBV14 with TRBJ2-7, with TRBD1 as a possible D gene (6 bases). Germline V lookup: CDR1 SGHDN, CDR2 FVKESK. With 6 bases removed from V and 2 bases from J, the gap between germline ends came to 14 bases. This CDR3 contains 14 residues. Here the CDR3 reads CASRPQGLTYEQYF. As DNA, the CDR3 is TGTGCCAGCAGACCTCAGGGGTTAACCTACGAGCAGTACTTC.

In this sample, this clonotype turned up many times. The CDR3 DNA sequence: TGCAGTGCTAGGGACGGAGATCAGCCCCAGCATTTT. Encoded protein: CSARDGDQPQHF. The genes are TRBV20-1 and TRBJ1-5; the D is unclear. The ends were cut back, 3 bases at V and 5 bases at J, with 8 bases in the middle. Germline-derived CDR1 and CDR2 are DFQATT and SNEGSKA (reference sequence). The CDR3 is 12 amino acids.

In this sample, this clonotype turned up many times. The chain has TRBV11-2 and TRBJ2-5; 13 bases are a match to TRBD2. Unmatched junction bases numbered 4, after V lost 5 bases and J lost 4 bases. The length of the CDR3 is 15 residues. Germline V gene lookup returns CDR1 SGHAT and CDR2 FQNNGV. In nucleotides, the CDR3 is TGTGCCAGCAGCCTATGGACTAGCGGGGGAGAGACCCAGTACTTC. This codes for CASSLWTSGGETQYF.